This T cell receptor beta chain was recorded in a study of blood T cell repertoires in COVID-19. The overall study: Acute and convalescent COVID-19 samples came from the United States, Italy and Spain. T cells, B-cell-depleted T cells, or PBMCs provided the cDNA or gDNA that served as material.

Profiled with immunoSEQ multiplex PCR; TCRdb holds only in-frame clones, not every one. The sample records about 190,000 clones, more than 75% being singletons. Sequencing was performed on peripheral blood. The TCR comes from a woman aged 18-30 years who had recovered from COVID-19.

The CDR3 DNA reads TGTGCCAGCAGTTTGCGGGCCCTAAGCTCCTACAATGAGCAGTTCTTC. Translating it yields CASSLRALSSYNEQFF. This sequence joins TRBV28 and TRBJ2-1; possible D gene TRBD2, 5 bases. The V gene lost 3 bases and the J gene lost 0 bases, with 12 bases spanning the gap. CDR1 is MDHEN and CDR2 is SYDVKM in the germline V gene. CDR3 length: 16 residues.